This TCR beta chain was recovered during a study of T cells in Graves' hyperthyroidism and ophthalmopathy. General study findings and limits: In the blood, most expanded thyroid clonotypes above 0.001 appeared as well.

Subjects aged 18 to 65 presented with newly diagnosed hyperthyroidism of less than 2 months' duration. This clonotype was found a few times. Its antigen is unidentified. V was pared by 3 bases and J by 4 bases, with 2 bases of the junction left unmatched. The CDR3 totals 14 residues. Germline values: CDR1 LNHDA, CDR2 SQIVND (reference sequence). TCR beta CDR3 regions were amplified from RNA. Using the HTBI primer set, a first-round RT-PCR was run on the TCR CDR3. MiXCR was run by TCRdb on the multiplex PCR reads, yielding one entry per CDR3 protein. The data show 300,000 to 450,000 distinct CDR3 sequences, with around 14% seen just once and roughly 25% held by the top ten.

The TCR sequence derives from a woman aged 18 to 35 with Graves' hyperthyroidism that later progressed to Graves' ophthalmopathy. The chain joins TRBV19 to TRBJ1-1; 10 bases agree with TRBD1. Sequenced input: blood. CDR3 region: CASSMTGGFTEAFF. DNA for the CDR3: TGTGCCAGTAGTATGACAGGGGGCTTCACTGAAGCTTTCTTT.